This record covers a single T cell receptor beta chain. The target antigen is unknown. The data stem from a study of cytomegalovirus exposure and HLA in healthy donors. Study results and limitations: By a later analysis, the bulk of CMV-associated TCR beta chains appeared HLA-restricted. Later analysis associated a missense DCLRE1C variant with TCR beta V- and J-gene trimming. Across donors, most TCRs were seen rarely, yet some public ones were widespread.

A multiplex PCR was run with 60 Vbeta primers and 13 Jbeta primers. Assay: immunoSEQ multiplex PCR; the TCRdb copy retains only in-frame clones and omits some. Of 60,000 to 90,000 clones in the sample, 60% to 70% are singletons; the top ten hold 7.6%. V lost 3 bases and J lost 0, with 6 bases in between. Germline-derived CDR1 and CDR2 are GTSNPN and SVGIG (reference sequence). The length of the CDR3 is 13 residues. Nominal health characterized the donors when sampled, though unrecorded immune exposures were likely. Sequencing was performed on PBMCs. The rearrangement links TRBV30 to TRBJ1-3; D unresolved. The receptor was derived from a middle-aged man in good health and CMV-seropositive. The CDR3 sequence is CAWSLLSGNTIYF. In DNA, the CDR3 is TGTGCCTGGAGCCTTCTCTCTGGAAACACCATATATTTT.